The clone carrying this TCR beta chain was counted once. Its specificity is not known. This may arise from a read error, as a much more abundant clone is one base away. The conserved phenylalanine or tryptophan is not found at the CDR3 terminus, so this likely reflects a read error. From RNA transcripts, TCR beta CDR3 regions were amplified. First-round RT-PCR of the TCR CDR3 relied on the HTBI primer set. MiXCR, run by TCRdb on the multiplex PCR reads, gives a single entry per CDR3 protein. The table records 500,000 to 650,000 distinct CDR3 sequences, around 15% of them present only once. The germline CDR1 and CDR2 sequences are MDHEN and SYDVKM. V gave up 8 bases and J gave up 2 bases; unmatched junction bases: 1. The CDR3 contains 13 residues. Lactation, pregnancy, other autoimmune disease or uncontrolled infection excluded patients. These data are taken from a study of T cells in Graves' hyperthyroidism and ophthalmopathy. Findings and caveats of the study: Using 13 V-J features, a model discriminated ophthalmopathy from stable hyperthyroidism.

The TCR was taken from a woman in her 40s with Graves' hyperthyroidism. The genes are TRBV28 and TRBJ1-2, with TRBD1 identical over 11 bases. The material sequenced was blood. The CDR3 here is CASGTGGNYGYTL. CDR3 bases: TGTGCCAGCGGGACAGGGGGAAACTATGGCTACACCCTC.